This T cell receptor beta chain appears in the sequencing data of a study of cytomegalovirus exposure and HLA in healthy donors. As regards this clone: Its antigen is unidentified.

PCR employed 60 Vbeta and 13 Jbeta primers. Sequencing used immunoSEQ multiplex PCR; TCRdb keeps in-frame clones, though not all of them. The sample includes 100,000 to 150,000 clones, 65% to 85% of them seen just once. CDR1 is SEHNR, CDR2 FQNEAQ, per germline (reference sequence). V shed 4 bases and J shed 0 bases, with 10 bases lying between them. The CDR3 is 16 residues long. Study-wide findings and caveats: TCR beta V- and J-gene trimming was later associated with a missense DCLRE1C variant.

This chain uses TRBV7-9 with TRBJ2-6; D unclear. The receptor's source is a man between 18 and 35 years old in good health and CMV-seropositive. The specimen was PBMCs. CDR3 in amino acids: CASSSPHGSGANVLTF. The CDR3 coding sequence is TGTGCCAGCAGCTCTCCCCACGGCTCTGGGGCCAACGTCCTGACTTTC.